Below, one TCR beta chain is given with its context. Antigen: not known. Germline V gene sequence: CDR1 MGHRA, CDR2 YSYEKL. The CDR3 has 18 amino acids. Trimming at V came to 3 bases and at J to 2 bases, leaving 11 bases not matched to a gene. The data were taken from a study of response to subunit inactivated influenza vaccine. Whole-study results and caveats: Few new T cells, the authors suggested, are recruited by each seasonal influenza vaccination.

One entry per CDR3 protein results from TCRdb running MiXCR on the RT-PCR reads. The table has about 520,000 distinct CDR3 sequences, more than 7% seen once. The sample consisted of PBMCs from blood, taken less than 30 months after vaccination. The chain is built from TRBV4-1 and TRBJ2-2; 8 nucleotides align to TRBD2. The source of this sequence is a man between 50 and 75 years old who received an inactivated influenza vaccine. The CDR3 here is CASSQQRTSGTNTGELFF. Here the CDR3 DNA reads TGCGCCAGCAGCCAGCAACGTACTAGCGGAACAAACACCGGGGAGCTGTTTTTT.